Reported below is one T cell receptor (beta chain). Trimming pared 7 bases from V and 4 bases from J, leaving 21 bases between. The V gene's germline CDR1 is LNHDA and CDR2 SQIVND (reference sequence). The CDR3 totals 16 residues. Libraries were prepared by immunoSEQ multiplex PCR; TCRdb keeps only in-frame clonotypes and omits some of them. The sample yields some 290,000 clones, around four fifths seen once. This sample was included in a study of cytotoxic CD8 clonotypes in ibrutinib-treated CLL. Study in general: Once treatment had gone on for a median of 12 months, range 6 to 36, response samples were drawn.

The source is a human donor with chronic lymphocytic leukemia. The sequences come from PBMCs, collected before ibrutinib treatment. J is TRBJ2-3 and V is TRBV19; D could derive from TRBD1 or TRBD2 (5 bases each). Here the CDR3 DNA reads TGTGCCAGTACCTGGGGTCGGGGCGGTCGGGCAGATACGCAGTATTTT. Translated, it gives CASTWGRGGRADTQYF.